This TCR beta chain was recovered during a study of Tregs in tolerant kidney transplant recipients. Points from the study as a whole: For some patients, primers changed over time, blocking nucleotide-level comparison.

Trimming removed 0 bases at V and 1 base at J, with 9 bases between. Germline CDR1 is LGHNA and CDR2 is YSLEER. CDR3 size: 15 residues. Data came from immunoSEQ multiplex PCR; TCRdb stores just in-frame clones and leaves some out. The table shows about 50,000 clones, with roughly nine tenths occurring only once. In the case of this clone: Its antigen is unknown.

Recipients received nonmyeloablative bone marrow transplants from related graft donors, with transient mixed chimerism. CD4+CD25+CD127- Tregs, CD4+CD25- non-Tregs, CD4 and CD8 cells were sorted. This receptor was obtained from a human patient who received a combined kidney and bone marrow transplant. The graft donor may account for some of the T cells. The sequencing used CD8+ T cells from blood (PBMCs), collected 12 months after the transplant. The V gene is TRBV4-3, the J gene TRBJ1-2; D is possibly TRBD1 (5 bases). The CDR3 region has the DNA TGCGCCAGCAGCCAAGAGATAGGGGTTAACTATGGCTACACCTTC. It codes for CASSQEIGVNYGYTF.